A selection of T cell receptor beta chains follows, all from one sample in a study of T-cell reconstitution after alpha-beta-depleted transplantation in children. MiXCR was run by TCRdb on the PCR reads, yielding one entry per CDR3 protein. The table has about 900,000 distinct CDR3 sequences, roughly 29% seen once. Sequencing was performed on PBMCs, mostly from graft donor cells, taken 360 days after TCRalphabeta/CD19-depleted stem cell transplant. The receptors derive from a boy under two years old who had a stem cell transplant for SCID, so the T cells may come from the graft donor. The CDR3 runs from the conserved cysteine through the conserved F or W. The order of the fields is clone size, D gene, J gene, V gene, CDR3 protein, CDR3 DNA. A D gene is named only where the DNA matches it firmly. Size values are once, few and many counts, or a class for expanded clones, and some rows have none.

few . TRBJ2-3 TRBV20-1 CSASIRGRGTQYF TGCAGTGCTAGCATCCGGGGGCGGGGGACGCAGTATTTT
once . TRBJ2-3 TRBV3-1 CASSQSESVLGTDTQYF TGTGCCAGCAGCCAATCCGAAAGCGTACTCGGCACAGATACGCAGTATTTT
few . TRBJ2-4 TRBV4-3 CASSQGYRRNIQYF TGCGCCAGCAGCCAAGGGTATAGAAGGAACATTCAGTACTTC
. TRBD2 TRBJ2-1 TRBV5-6 CASSSVERGPYNEQFF TGTGCCAGCAGCTCGGTTGAGCGGGGGCCCTACAATGAGCAGTTCTTC
few TRBD1 TRBJ1-2 TRBV10-3 CAISGTGGAYGYTF TGTGCCATCAGCGGGACAGGGGGCGCCTATGGCTACACCTTC
many . TRBJ1-3 TRBV5-1 CASSDTGSSGNTIYF TGCGCCAGCAGCGACACAGGGAGCTCTGGAAACACCATATATTTT
. . TRBJ2-5 TRBV5-1 CASSLIVGVGQETQYF TGCGCCAGCAGCTTGATAGTAGGGGTCGGGCAAGAGACCCAGTACTTC
few TRBD1 TRBJ1-3 TRBV6-1 CASRLDRVSGNTIYF TGTGCCAGCAGACTGGACAGGGTCTCTGGAAACACCATATATTTT
few . TRBJ1-1 TRBV7-2 CASSSPRANTEAFF TGTGCCAGCAGCTCCCCCCGCGCCAACACTGAAGCTTTCTTT
. TRBD2 TRBJ2-5 TRBV6-1 CASSDLAGVGETQYF TGTGCCAGCAGTGACCTGGCGGGGGTTGGGGAGACCCAGTACTTC
. . TRBJ1-4 TRBV4-1 CASSQEKRGGGEKLFF TGCGCCAGCAGCCAAGAAAAGCGGGGTGGAGGTGAAAAACTGTTTTTT
. . TRBJ2-7 TRBV28 CASSFRGTDGYEQYF TGTGCCAGCAGTTTCCGCGGGACGGACGGTTACGAGCAGTACTTC
few TRBD2 TRBJ2-1 TRBV12-3/TRBV12-4 CASSLREGFDRSNEQFF TGTGCCAGCAGTTTAAGGGAGGGATTCGATCGCAGCAATGAGCAGTTCTTC
few TRBD1 TRBJ2-3 TRBV12-3/TRBV12-4 CASSFWDRETDTQYF TGTGCCAGCAGTTTCTGGGACAGGGAAACAGATACGCAGTATTTT
few TRBD2 TRBJ2-3 TRBV5-1 CASSFRGGASDTQYF TGCGCCAGCAGTTTTCGCGGGGGAGCCTCAGATACGCAGTATTTT
few TRBD2 TRBJ2-5 TRBV5-1 CASSLTSGDTIGTQYF TGCGCCAGCAGCTTGACTAGCGGGGACACCATTGGGACCCAGTACTTC
. . TRBJ1-1 TRBV12-3/TRBV12-4 CASSQGLPGTEAFF TGTGCCAGCAGCCAGGGACTCCCAGGCACTGAAGCTTTCTTT
. TRBD1 TRBJ2-5 TRBV12-3/TRBV12-4 CASSPQTGGAGETQYF TGTGCCAGCAGTCCCCAAACAGGGGGTGCAGGCGAGACCCAGTACTTC
few . TRBJ2-1 TRBV5-1 CASSLLGSVNEQFF TGCGCCAGCAGCTTGTTAGGGTCCGTGAATGAGCAGTTCTTC
. TRBD1 TRBJ1-5 TRBV7-2 CASSLAGRQGARADSAPQHF TGTGCCAGCAGCTTAGCGGGGAGACAGGGGGCTCGGGCGGATTCAGCGCCCCAGCATTTT